These 20 T cell receptor beta chains came from one sample sequenced in a study of OX40 agonist ivuxolimab in advanced cancers. Here immunoSEQ multiplex PCR was the method, and the copy in TCRdb shows in-frame clones only, minus some. This table holds tens of thousands of clones, about 86% found once. Source: CD4+ or CD8+ T cells sorted from blood, taken in a trial of the OX40 agonist ivuxolimab. These receptors originate from an adult with an advanced solid tumor such as melanoma, head and neck, liver or kidney cancer.

J is TRBJ1-1 and V is TRBV7-6; a possible D gene is TRBD1 (6 bases). V lost 4 bases and J 3 bases, leaving 15 bases between the germline ends. The germline CDR1 and CDR2 sequences are SGHVS and FNYEAQ. The CDR3 loop spans 15 amino acids. CDR3 sequence: CASSSRGLKDTEAFF. CDR3 coding DNA: TGTGCCAGCAGCTCTAGGGGGTTGAAGGACACTGAAGCTTTCTTT. The full variable domain, with the rest looked up from reference TRBV7-6 and TRBJ1-1, is GAGVSQSPRYKVTKRGQDVALRCDPISGHVSLYWYRQALGQGPEFLTYFNYEAQQDKSGLPNDRFSAERPEGSISTLTIQRTEQRDSAMYRCASSSRGLKDTEAFFGQGTRLTVV.

This clone came up once. Because the CDR3 is missing its conserved closing phenylalanine or tryptophan, this is likely a read error. This chain uses TRBV10-3 with TRBJ2-4; the D gene is possibly TRBD1 (6 bases). From germline, CDR1 is ENHRY and CDR2 SYGVKD. V lost 2 bases and J 1 base, leaving 9 bases between the germline ends. This CDR3 is built from 15 residues. CDR3: CAISEPQGAKNIQYL. The DNA of the CDR3 is TGTGCCATCAGTGAGCCGCAGGGGGCCAAAAACATTCAGTACCTC.

This clone has just a few counts. J is TRBJ1-4 and V is TRBV7-3, with unresolved D. Germline V lookup: CDR1 SGHTA, CDR2 FQGTGA. The CDR3 runs to 16 residues. V lost 5 bases, J lost 4 bases, and 17 bases lay in between. CDR3 nucleotide sequence: TGTGCCAGCAGCCCACAACCCACCGAGCGTAATGAAAAACTGTTTTTT. Amino acid sequence: CASSPQPTERNEKLFF. The whole variable domain, remainder taken from reference TRBV7-3 and TRBJ1-4, is GAGVSQTPSNKVTEKGKYVELRCDPISGHTALYWYRQSLGQGPEFLIYFQGTGAADDSGLPNDRFFAVRPEGSVSTLKIQRTERGDSAVYLCASSPQPTERNEKLFFGSGTQLSVL.

The V and J genes are TRBV5-4 and TRBJ1-5, with D unresolved. Trimming pared 3 bases from V and 2 bases from J, leaving 6 bases between. Germline CDR1 is SGHNT and CDR2 is YYREEE (reference sequence). The CDR3 is 13 amino acids. The CDR3 DNA reads as TGTGCCAGCAGCTGGGGAGGCAATCAGCCCCAGCATTTT. Translated: CASSWGGNQPQHF.

The genes are TRBV6-5 and TRBJ2-7, with D possibly TRBD1 on 5 matching bases. V was pared by 5 bases and J by 2 bases, with 10 bases between. The germline CDR1 and CDR2 sequences are MNHEY and SVGAGI. The CDR3 spans 13 residues. The CDR3: CASSQGSPYEQYF. CDR3 sequence (DNA): TGTGCCAGCAGTCAGGGTTCTCCCTACGAGCAGTACTTC.

Only a few counts were recorded for this clone. In DNA, the CDR3 is TGTGCCAGCATCTCCCCAGGGAGGCTTGCGGGCGAGCAGTTCTTC. This codes for CASISPGRLAGEQFF. J is TRBJ2-1 and V is TRBV28, with D perhaps matching TRBD2 (6 bases). This CDR3 is 15 amino acids long. Trimming took off 7 bases at V and 10 bases at J, with 23 bases between the two ends. Germline CDR1 MDHEN, CDR2 SYDVKM.

V is TRBV6-5 and J is TRBJ1-2; 7 bases align to TRBD1. CDR3 length: 14 residues. Trimming at V came to 4 bases and at J to 5 bases, leaving 7 bases not matched to a gene. Germline CDR1 reads MNHEY; CDR2 reads SVGAGI. CDR3 sequence (DNA): TGTGCCAGCAGTTCACAGGGGTCGGGTTATGGCTACACCTTC. Its protein is CASSSQGSGYGYTF.

The chain couples TRBV18 to TRBJ2-5, with D uncertain. Trimming removed 3 bases from V and 2 bases from J, with 1 base in between. Germline CDR1 KGHSH, CDR2 LQKENI. There are 11 residues in the CDR3. The CDR3 DNA is TGTGCCAGCTCACCTCAAGAGACCCAGTACTTC. Translated: CASSPQETQYF. Filled out from reference TRBV18 and TRBJ2-5, the complete variable domain reads NAGVMQNPRHLVRRRGQEARLRCSPMKGHSHVYWYRQLPEEGLKFMVYLQKENIIDESGMPKERFSAEFPKEGPSILRIQQVVRGDSAAYFCASSPQETQYFGPGTRLLVL.

In its sample, this clone was seen a few times. The rearrangement uses TRBV5-6 and TRBJ1-2; weak D call: TRBD1 (5 bases). The length of the CDR3 is 12 residues. With 7 bases removed from V and 4 bases from J, the gap between germline ends came to 11 bases. The germline V gene encodes CDR1 SGHDT and CDR2 YYEEEE. CDR3: CASEGTSYGYTF. In DNA, the CDR3 is TGTGCCAGCGAGGGGACCTCCTATGGCTACACCTTC.

The V call is TRBV5-1, the J call TRBJ1-3; D is unclear. The germline V and J ends were trimmed by 0 bases and 1 base, with 14 bases remaining between them. CDR3 length: 17 amino acids. In germline, CDR1 is SGHRS, CDR2 YFSETQ. As DNA, the CDR3 is TGCGCCAGCAGCTTGGCAAACAGCCAATTTTCTGGAAACACCATATATTTT. It translates to CASSLANSQFSGNTIYF.

This sequence joins TRBV7-3 and TRBJ1-4, with TRBD1 as a possible D gene (5 bases). Trimming took 1 base from V and 4 from J, leaving 10 bases between them. The CDR3 has 15 amino acids. Germline values: CDR1 SGHTA, CDR2 FQGTGA. CDR3 region: CASSLMGQLNEKLFF. CDR3 nucleotides: TGTGCCAGCAGCTTAATGGGGCAGCTTAATGAAAAACTGTTTTTT.

This sequence joins TRBV6-6 and TRBJ2-1, with 9 bases that match TRBD2. Unmatched junction bases numbered 2, after V lost 2 bases and J lost 0 bases. The length of the CDR3 is 16 residues. Germline V gene lookup returns CDR1 MNHNY and CDR2 SVGAGI (reference sequence). CDR3 DNA sequence: TGTGCCAGCAGTTACGGCGGGAGGGCCTCCTACAATGAGCAGTTCTTC. Translating it yields CASSYGGRASYNEQFF.

V usage is TRBV6-5 and J usage is TRBJ2-1; weak D call: TRBD1 (6 bases). Trimming took 2 bases from V and 10 from J, leaving 12 bases between them. The germline V gene encodes CDR1 MNHEY and CDR2 SVGAGI. The CDR3 consists of 13 residues. CDR3: CASSYARGAEQFF. In DNA, the CDR3 is TGTGCCAGCAGTTACGCCAGGGGTGCGGAGCAGTTCTTC.

The chain recombines TRBV5-1 with TRBJ1-4; TRBD1 might be the D (5 bases). Deletions cut 0 bases from V and 6 bases from J, with 15 bases between. CDR3 length: 16 residues. Looked up from germline, CDR1 is SGHRS and CDR2 is YFSETQ. CDR3 amino acids: CASSLAWGGVDEKLFF. DNA for the CDR3: TGCGCCAGCAGCTTGGCCTGGGGGGGAGTTGATGAAAAACTGTTTTTT.

V is TRBV7-6 and J is TRBJ2-1; 12 bases line up with TRBD2. From germline, CDR1 is SGHVS and CDR2 FNYEAQ. The ends lost 6 bases at V and 4 bases at J; junction bases unmatched: 4. This CDR3 is 15 amino acids long. The CDR3 DNA sequence: TGTGCCAGCAGTCGTGGACTAGCGGGGTACAATGAGCAGTTCTTC. It encodes CASSRGLAGYNEQFF.

This chain joins TRBV9 and TRBJ1-2, with a weak D call TRBD1 (5 bases). Per the germline V gene, CDR1 is SGDLS and CDR2 is YYNGEE. This CDR3 contains 14 residues. V was cut by 0 bases and J by 1 base, with 7 bases left in between. CDR3 nucleotides: TGTGCCAGCAGCGTAGACAGGAATAACTATGGCTACACCTTC. It codes for CASSVDRNNYGYTF.

V usage is TRBV11-2 and J usage is TRBJ1-1, with a weak D call TRBD1 (6 bases). This CDR3 spans 15 amino acids. The V gene's germline CDR1 is SGHAT and CDR2 FQNNGV. Trimming pared 0 bases from V and 3 bases from J, leaving 11 bases between. This chain's CDR3 is CASSLDPGAYTEAFF. The CDR3 DNA reads TGTGCCAGCAGCTTAGATCCGGGGGCGTACACTGAAGCTTTCTTT.

This clone was observed a single time. V and J are TRBV6-5 and TRBJ2-7; 9 nucleotides agree with TRBD1. The CDR3 consists of 14 residues. Germline V lookup: CDR1 MNHEY, CDR2 SVGAGI. V dropped 0 bases and J dropped 4; count of bases not matched to a gene: 1. The CDR3 spells CASSYSTGGYEQYF. The CDR3 region has the DNA TGTGCCAGCAGTTACTCGACAGGGGGATACGAGCAGTACTTC.

This clone was observed a few times. The rearrangement joins TRBV7-3 to TRBJ1-2; the D is unclear. The CDR3 is 11 residues long. V gave up 5 bases and J gave up 7 bases, with 8 bases separating them. Germline values: CDR1 SGHTA, CDR2 FQGTGA. The CDR3 DNA is TGTGCCAGCAGCCCTCGACTTGGCTACACCTTC. It yields the protein CASSPRLGYTF.

The chain couples TRBV4-3 to TRBJ1-1, with no clear D. The CDR3 consists of 13 residues. Germline CDR1 reads LGHNA; CDR2 reads YSLEER. V was clipped by 4 bases and J by 0 bases, with 6 bases between them. The DNA for the CDR3 is TGCGCCAGCAGCCGTTCTCTGAACACTGAAGCTTTCTTT. It yields the protein CASSRSLNTEAFF.